This paragraph reports one TCR beta chain. Mismatch with germline at one junction end may stem from a read error. CDR1 SGHNT and CDR2 YYREEE come from the germline V gene (reference sequence). This CDR3 comprises 11 residues. The source of the sample is a study of shared clonotypes between healthy human individuals. Negatively enriched CD4+ T cells were divided by CD45RA into naive and memory. The table came from immunoSEQ multiplex PCR; TCRdb's copy has only in-frame clones and leaves some out. This sample carries around 1.1 million clones, about four fifths of them seen once, and the ten largest clones take more than 0.55%.

The chain is built from TRBV5-4 and TRBJ2-3, with TRBD1 as a possible D gene (6 bases). The source of this sequence is a man younger than 35 in good health. Some clones in this sample may be carry-over from other donors' samples. The sequenced sample consisted of memory CD4+ T cells from PBMCs. Sample subset: CD45RA-negative fraction. The CDR3 loop is CASSHIGQRHF. The CDR3 DNA reads as TGTGCCAGCAGCCACATAGGACAGAGGCATTTT.